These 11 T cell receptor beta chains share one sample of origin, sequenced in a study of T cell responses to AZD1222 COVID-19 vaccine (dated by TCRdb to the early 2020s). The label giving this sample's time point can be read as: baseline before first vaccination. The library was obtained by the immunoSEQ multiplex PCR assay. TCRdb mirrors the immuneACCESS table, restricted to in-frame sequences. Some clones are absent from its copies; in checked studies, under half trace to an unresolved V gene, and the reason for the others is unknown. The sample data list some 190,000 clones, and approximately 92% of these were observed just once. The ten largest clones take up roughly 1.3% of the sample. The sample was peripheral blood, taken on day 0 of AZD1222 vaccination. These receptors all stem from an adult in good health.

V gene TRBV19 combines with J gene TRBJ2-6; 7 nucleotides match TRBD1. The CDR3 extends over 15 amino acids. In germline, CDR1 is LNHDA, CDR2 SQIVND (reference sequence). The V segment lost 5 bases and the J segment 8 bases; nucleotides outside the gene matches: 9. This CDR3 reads CASSLGQTGTNVLTF. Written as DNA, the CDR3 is TGTGCCAGTAGTCTGGGACAGACAGGGACCAACGTCCTGACTTTC.

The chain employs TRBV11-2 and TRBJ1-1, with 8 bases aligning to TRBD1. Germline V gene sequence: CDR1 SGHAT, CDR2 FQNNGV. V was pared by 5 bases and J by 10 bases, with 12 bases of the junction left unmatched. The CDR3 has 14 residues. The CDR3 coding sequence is TGTGCCAGCAGCCCGGTCGGACAGGGTGAGGGAGCTTTCTTT. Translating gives CASSPVGQGEGAFF. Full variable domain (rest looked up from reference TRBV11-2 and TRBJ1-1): EAGVAQSPRYKIIEKRQSVAFWCNPISGHATLYWYQQILGQGPKLLIQFQNNGVVDDSQLPKDRFSAERLKGVDSTLKIQPAKLEDSAVYLCASSPVGQGEGAFFGQGTRLTVV.

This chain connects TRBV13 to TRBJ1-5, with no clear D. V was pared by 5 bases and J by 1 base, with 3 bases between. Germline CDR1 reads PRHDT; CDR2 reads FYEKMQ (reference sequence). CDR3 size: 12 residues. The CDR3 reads CASSTSNQPQHF. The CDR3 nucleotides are TGTGCCAGCAGCACCAGCAATCAGCCCCAGCATTTT.

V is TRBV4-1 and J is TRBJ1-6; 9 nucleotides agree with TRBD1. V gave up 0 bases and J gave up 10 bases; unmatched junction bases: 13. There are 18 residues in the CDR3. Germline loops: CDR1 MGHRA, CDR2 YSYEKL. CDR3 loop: CASSQDVQDRGGSSPLHF. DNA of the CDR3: TGCGCCAGCAGCCAAGACGTCCAGGACAGGGGAGGGTCCTCACCCCTCCACTTT.

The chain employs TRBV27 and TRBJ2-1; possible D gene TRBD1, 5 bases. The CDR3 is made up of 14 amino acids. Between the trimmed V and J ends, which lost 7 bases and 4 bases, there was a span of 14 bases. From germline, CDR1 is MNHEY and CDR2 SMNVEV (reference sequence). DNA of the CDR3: TGTGCCAGCACCCCAGGGTACGGGTACAATGAGCAGTTCTTC. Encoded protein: CASTPGYGYNEQFF.

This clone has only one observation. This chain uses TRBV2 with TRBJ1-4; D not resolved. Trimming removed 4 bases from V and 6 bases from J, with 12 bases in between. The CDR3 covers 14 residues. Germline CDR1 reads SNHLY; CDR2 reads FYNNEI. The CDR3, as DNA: TGTGCCAGCAGTGCCCAGCTATCGGATGAAAAACTGTTTTTT. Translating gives CASSAQLSDEKLFF.

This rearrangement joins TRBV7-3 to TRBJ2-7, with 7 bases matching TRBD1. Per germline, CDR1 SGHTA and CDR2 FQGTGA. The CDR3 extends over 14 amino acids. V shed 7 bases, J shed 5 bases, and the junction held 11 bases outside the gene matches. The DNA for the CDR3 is TGTGCCAGCACTGAGACAGGGTCGTTCCACGAGCAGTACTTC. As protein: CASTETGSFHEQYF.

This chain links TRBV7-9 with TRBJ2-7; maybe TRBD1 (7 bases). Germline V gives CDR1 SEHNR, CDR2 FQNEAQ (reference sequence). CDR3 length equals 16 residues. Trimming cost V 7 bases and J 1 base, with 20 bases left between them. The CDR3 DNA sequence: TGTGCCAGCAACGGCAGACAGGGAGGCGAGTCCTACGAGCAGTACTTC. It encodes CASNGRQGGESYEQYF. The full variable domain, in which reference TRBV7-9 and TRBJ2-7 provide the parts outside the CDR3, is DTGVSQNPRHKITKRGQNVTFRCDPISEHNRLYWYRQTLGQGPEFLTYFQNEAQLEKSRLLSDRFSAERPKGSFSTLEIQRTEQGDSAMYLCASNGRQGGESYEQYFGPGTRLTVT.

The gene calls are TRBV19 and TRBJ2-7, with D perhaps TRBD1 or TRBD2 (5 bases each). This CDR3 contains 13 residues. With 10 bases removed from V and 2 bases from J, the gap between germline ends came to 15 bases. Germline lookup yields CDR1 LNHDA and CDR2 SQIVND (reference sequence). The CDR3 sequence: CATQGWGAYEQYF. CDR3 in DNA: TGTGCCACCCAGGGTTGGGGAGCCTACGAGCAGTACTTC.

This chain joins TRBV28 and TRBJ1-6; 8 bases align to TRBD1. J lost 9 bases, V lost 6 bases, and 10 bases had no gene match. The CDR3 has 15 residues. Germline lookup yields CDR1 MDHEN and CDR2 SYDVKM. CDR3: CASRADRVGGSPLHF. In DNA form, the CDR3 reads TGTGCCAGCAGAGCGGACAGGGTGGGGGGTTCACCCCTCCACTTT.

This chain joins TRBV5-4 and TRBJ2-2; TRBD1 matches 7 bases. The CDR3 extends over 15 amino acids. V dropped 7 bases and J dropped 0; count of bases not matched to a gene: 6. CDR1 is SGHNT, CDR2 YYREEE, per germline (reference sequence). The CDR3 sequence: CASYTGVPNTGELFF. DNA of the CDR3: TGTGCCAGCTATACAGGGGTACCGAACACCGGGGAGCTGTTTTTT.